Shown below are 6 T cell receptor beta chains from a single sample sequenced in a study of OX40 agonist ivuxolimab in advanced cancers. TCRdb's copy holds only in-frame clones and misses some; the assay was immunoSEQ multiplex PCR. Among about 20,000 clones, about 88% were seen once, and the ten largest hold about 23%. The material was CD4+ or CD8+ T cells sorted from blood, obtained in a trial of the OX40 agonist ivuxolimab. The receptors come from an adult with an advanced solid tumor such as melanoma, head and neck, liver or kidney cancer.

The chain combines TRBV19 with TRBJ2-1; the match to TRBD2 covers 11 bases. Germline assignment: CDR1 LNHDA and CDR2 SQIVND (reference sequence). CDR3 length equals 17 residues. The V gene end was trimmed by 5 bases and the J gene end by 6 bases; junction bases not matched to a gene: 12. This chain's CDR3 is CASSQLAGADGVNEQFF. DNA for the CDR3: TGTGCCAGTAGTCAACTAGCGGGAGCGGATGGAGTCAATGAGCAGTTCTTC.

CDR3 sequence: CASSPSEGRNQPQHF. Here the CDR3 DNA reads TGTGCCAGCAGCCCGTCGGAGGGCCGGAATCAGCCCCAGCATTTT. This chain uses TRBV9 with TRBJ1-5; D ambiguous. Germline V lookup: CDR1 SGDLS, CDR2 YYNGEE. The CDR3 contains 15 residues. V dropped 4 bases and J dropped 4 bases, with 15 bases sitting between them.

V is TRBV5-1 and J is TRBJ1-2; 8 positions match TRBD1. Germline CDR1 SGHRS, CDR2 YFSETQ. The J segment lost 1 base and the V segment lost 4 bases, leaving 12 bases of the junction unmatched. The CDR3 has 17 amino acids. The CDR3: CASSLTVGGQDNYGYTF. The CDR3 DNA is TGCGCCAGCAGCCTGACGGTCGGGGGACAGGATAACTATGGCTACACCTTC.

The chain carries TRBV10-3 and TRBJ1-2; the D gene is possibly TRBD1 (5 bases). Germline assignment: CDR1 ENHRY and CDR2 SYGVKD. This CDR3 has 14 residues. V was trimmed by 5 bases and J by 4 bases, leaving 14 bases between them. CDR3 bases: TGTGCCATCAGTAAAGGGGACCGACTCTATGGCTACACCTTC. Protein sequence: CAISKGDRLYGYTF.

The J gene is TRBJ1-1, the V gene TRBV5-1; TRBD1 matches at 7 bases. The CDR3 runs to 14 residues. Germline CDR1 is SGHRS and CDR2 is YFSETQ. The V and J ends lost 4 bases and 4 bases, in that order; junction bases with no gene match: 7. The CDR3 region is CASSERSGGTEAFF. Here the CDR3 DNA reads TGCGCCAGCAGCGAAAGGTCAGGGGGCACTGAAGCTTTCTTT.

This chain connects TRBV19 to TRBJ1-1; D not resolved. In germline, CDR1 is LNHDA, CDR2 SQIVND (reference sequence). The CDR3 extends over 15 amino acids. Trimming left V 5 bases short and J 1 base short, with 14 bases between. Here the CDR3 reads CASSWAVSGNTEAFF. CDR3 nucleotide sequence: TGTGCCAGTAGTTGGGCAGTGTCAGGGAACACTGAAGCTTTCTTT.